This T cell receptor beta chain originates from a study of blood T cell repertoires in COVID-19. In the study overall: The study drew acute and convalescent COVID-19 samples from the United States, Italy and Spain. The cDNA or gDNA used as material had been derived from T cells, B-cell-depleted T cells, or PBMCs.

Trimming cost V 5 bases and J 2 bases, with 16 bases left between them. Looked up from germline, CDR1 is SGHVS and CDR2 is FNYEAQ. The CDR3 extends over 15 amino acids. Source study methods: Cell counts per sample came from amplifying reference gene primers. Here immunoSEQ multiplex PCR was the method, and the copy in TCRdb shows in-frame clones only, minus some. Clonal size and the V and J genes are those of that table, whereas D and trimming came from the DNA. The table records 90,000 to 100,000 clones, 86% of them present only once. The TCR was taken from a man aged 80 or over with acute or convalescent COVID-19. The chain uses TRBV7-6 and TRBJ2-7; D is perhaps TRBD1 (7 bases). Specimen: peripheral blood. The DNA for the CDR3 is TGTGCCAGCAGCCCTGGGGGGCAGGGGGCCTACGAGCAGTACTTC. It codes for CASSPGGQGAYEQYF.